These 14 T cell receptor beta chains came from one sample sequenced in a study of shared clonotypes between healthy human individuals. Data came from immunoSEQ multiplex PCR; TCRdb stores just in-frame clones and leaves some out. Of about 980,000 clones listed, about 80% are singletons. What was sequenced was memory CD4+ T cells sorted from blood. The subset was: CD45RA-negative fraction. Every receptor here comes from a man younger than 35 in good health.

This rearrangement joins TRBV28 to TRBJ2-5; a weak D match, TRBD2 (5 bases). Trimming took off 7 bases at V and 3 bases at J, with 15 bases between the two ends. CDR3 size: 14 residues. Germline V gene data show CDR1 as MDHEN and CDR2 as SYDVKM. Here the CDR3 reads CASTLPSGKETQYF. For the CDR3, the DNA is TGTGCCAGCACTCTCCCCTCCGGGAAAGAGACCCAGTACTTC.

This clone has a single count. The chain has TRBV5-1 and TRBJ2-2, with a weak D call TRBD2 (6 bases). Trimming pared 5 bases from V and 4 bases from J, leaving 12 bases between. This CDR3 has 14 residues. Germline V lookup: CDR1 SGHRS, CDR2 YFSETQ. The CDR3 loop is CASSLREFTGELFF. In DNA form, the CDR3 reads TGCGCCAGCAGTCTACGGGAGTTCACCGGGGAGCTGTTTTTT.

V and J are TRBV19 and TRBJ1-2; 7 bases map to TRBD1. Germline CDR1 is LNHDA and CDR2 is SQIVND (reference sequence). The CDR3 extends over 12 amino acids. J was trimmed by 8 bases and V by 7 bases; bases with no gene match: 7. The CDR3 sequence: CASTRDSRGYTF. CDR3 coding DNA: TGTGCCAGTACCCGGGACAGTAGAGGCTACACCTTC. The variable domain in full, with the rest retrieved from reference TRBV19 and TRBJ1-2, is DGGITQSPKYLFRKEGQNVTLSCEQNLNHDAMYWYRQDPGQGLRLIYYSQIVNDFQKGDIAEGYSVSREKKESFPLTVTSAQKNPTAFYLCASTRDSRGYTFGSGTRLTVV.

The rearrangement joins TRBV30 to TRBJ2-3; no definite D call. Germline lookup yields CDR1 GTSNPN and CDR2 SVGIG (reference sequence). This CDR3 has 14 amino acids. V lost 6 bases, J lost 2 bases, and 15 bases lay in between. CDR3 DNA: TGTGCCTGCGAACTCTATTACCACACAGATACGCAGTATTTT. Protein: CACELYYHTDTQYF.

This chain connects TRBV6-5 to TRBJ1-2; D is possibly TRBD1 (5 bases). The CDR3 is made up of 15 amino acids. V lost 6 bases and J lost 0, with 14 bases in between. Germline CDR1 is MNHEY and CDR2 is SVGAGI. The CDR3 region is CASSPTGGTNYGYTF. DNA for the CDR3: TGTGCCAGCAGCCCCACCGGGGGTACTAACTATGGCTACACCTTC.

The rearrangement joins TRBV4-3 to TRBJ1-5; D is ambiguous. This CDR3 is built from 19 residues. With 0 bases removed from V and 0 bases from J, the gap between germline ends came to 18 bases. Germline lookup yields CDR1 LGHNA and CDR2 YSLEER. Here the CDR3 reads CASSQEYRDTSYSNQPQHF. In DNA, the CDR3 is TGCGCCAGCAGCCAAGAATATAGAGACACCTCCTATAGCAATCAGCCCCAGCATTTT.

The chain joins TRBV6-4 to TRBJ2-3, with TRBD1 as a possible D gene (5 bases). There are 15 residues in the CDR3. CDR1 is MRHNA, CDR2 SNTAGT, per germline. V lost 2 bases to trimming and J lost 4 bases, with 13 bases between them. CDR3 residues: CASSDKDKRSDTQYF. Written as DNA, the CDR3 is TGTGCCAGCAGTGACAAGGACAAAAGGTCAGATACGCAGTATTTT.

J is TRBJ2-1 and V is TRBV10-3, with 10 bases aligning to TRBD2. The CDR3 is 14 residues long. CDR1 and CDR2 (germline): ENHRY, SYGVKD. The V gene end was trimmed by 7 bases and the J gene end by 5 bases; junction bases not matched to a gene: 5. The chain's CDR3 is CAITGTSVHNEQFF. CDR3 sequence (DNA): TGTGCCATCACCGGGACTAGCGTCCACAATGAGCAGTTCTTC.

The chain employs TRBV29-1 and TRBJ2-1; perhaps TRBD1 as D (5 bases). The CDR3 extends over 13 amino acids. V gave up 3 bases and J gave up 5 bases, with 11 bases separating them. CDR1 and CDR2 from the germline V gene are SQVTM and ANQGSEA. CDR3 bases: TGCAGCGTTGATATCGCAGGGAACAATGAGCAGTTCTTC. Translated: CSVDIAGNNEQFF.

The V and J genes are TRBV21-1 and TRBJ1-3. TRBV21-1 has pseudogene status. The CDR3 is 14 residues long. CDR3 in amino acids: CARNEKHSGNTIYF. The CDR3, as DNA: TGTGCCAGAAACGAGAAACACTCTGGAAACACCATATATTTT.

The rearrangement links TRBV4-1 to TRBJ2-1; D ambiguous. This CDR3 spans 15 amino acids. With 5 bases removed from V and 8 bases from J, the gap between germline ends came to 19 bases. Germline assignment: CDR1 MGHRA and CDR2 YSYEKL. In nucleotides, the CDR3 is TGCGCCAGCAGCTATTCCCATTTCTCAAGGGATGAGCAGTTCTTC. This sequence encodes CASSYSHFSRDEQFF.

The chain links TRBV5-1 to TRBJ2-1, with D unresolved. Germline CDR1 is SGHRS and CDR2 is YFSETQ. The CDR3 covers 14 residues. The V end was cut by 7 bases, the J end by 2 bases, with 13 bases between. The CDR3 nucleotides are TGCGCCAGCGCGCTAGACGACACCTACAATGAGCAGTTCTTC. Encoded protein: CASALDDTYNEQFF.

This clone was counted once. The rearrangement joins TRBV27 to TRBJ2-7, with D unclear. The germline gives CDR1 MNHEY, CDR2 SMNVEV (reference sequence). The length of the CDR3 is 13 residues. V gave up 4 bases and J gave up 1 base, with 8 bases separating them. The CDR3 loop reads CASSSTNSYEQYF. CDR3 coding DNA: TGTGCCAGCAGTTCAACTAATTCCTACGAGCAGTACTTC.

The chain recombines TRBV15 with TRBJ1-5; TRBD1 aligns across 9 bases. The V segment lost 4 bases and the J segment 5 bases; nucleotides outside the gene matches: 3. The CDR3 runs 14 residues. Per germline, CDR1 LNHNV and CDR2 YYDKDF (reference sequence). CDR3 region: CATSKQGAYQPQHF. DNA of the CDR3: TGTGCCACCAGCAAACAGGGGGCGTATCAGCCCCAGCATTTT.